Presented here are 3 T cell receptor beta chains from one specimen sequenced in a study of somatic mutations in cytotoxic T cells in rheumatoid arthritis. The table came from immunoSEQ multiplex PCR; TCRdb's copy has only in-frame clones and leaves some out. The profile covers fewer than 20,000 clones, with over 70% appearing a single time and under 25% taken by the ten largest. Sequenced: CD8+ T cells sorted from blood. Receptor source: a woman aged 55 to 70 in good health.

The rearrangement joins TRBV12-2 to TRBJ2-4; the table's D call, TRBD1, has no DNA check behind it. TRBV12-2 is annotated as a pseudogene. The CDR3 runs to 18 residues. In nucleotides, the CDR3 is TGTGCAAGTCGCTTAGCTGAGGGACAGGGGGCGGACAAAAACATTCAGTACTTC. It is translated as CASRLAEGQGADKNIQYF.

V is TRBV9 and J is TRBJ2-1; a possible D gene is TRBD1 (6 bases). The CDR3 runs 15 residues. With 3 bases removed from V and 3 bases from J, the gap between germline ends came to 13 bases. Germline CDR1 is SGDLS and CDR2 is YYNGEE. CDR3 residues: CASSEGGPSYNEQFF. In nucleotides, the CDR3 is TGTGCCAGCAGCGAAGGGGGTCCTAGCTACAATGAGCAGTTCTTC.

This clone occurred once. The chain has TRBV11-2 and TRBJ2-6; D gene uncertain. V lost 1 base to trimming and J lost 0 bases, with 13 bases between them. Germline CDR1 and CDR2: SGHAT and FQNNGV. The CDR3 loop spans 18 amino acids. DNA for the CDR3: TGTGCCAGCAGCTTAGTAAAGGGTAGGCTCTCTGGGGCCAACGTCCTGACTTTC. It encodes CASSLVKGRLSGANVLTF.